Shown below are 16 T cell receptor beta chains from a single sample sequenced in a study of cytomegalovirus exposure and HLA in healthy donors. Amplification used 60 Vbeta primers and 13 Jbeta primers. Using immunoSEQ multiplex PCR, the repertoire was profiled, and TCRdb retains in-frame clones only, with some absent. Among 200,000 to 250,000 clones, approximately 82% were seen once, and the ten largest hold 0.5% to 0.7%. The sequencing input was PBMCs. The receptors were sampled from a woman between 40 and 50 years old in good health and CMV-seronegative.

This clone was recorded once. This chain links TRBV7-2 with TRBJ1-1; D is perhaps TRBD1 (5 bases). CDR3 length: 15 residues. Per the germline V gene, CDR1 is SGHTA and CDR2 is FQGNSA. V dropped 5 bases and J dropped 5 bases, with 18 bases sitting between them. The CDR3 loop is CASSPLGRGWTEAFF. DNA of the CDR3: TGTGCCAGCAGCCCCCTAGGGAGGGGTTGGACTGAAGCTTTCTTT.

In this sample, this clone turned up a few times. CDR3 sequence reads: CASSLDPGLAYQPQHF. CDR3 bases: TGTGCCAGCAGCTTAGACCCAGGGTTGGCTTATCAGCCCCAGCATTTT. V and J are TRBV7-2 and TRBJ1-5; possibly TRBD1 for D (5 bases). The CDR3 has 16 residues. The V end lost 1 base, the J end lost 5 bases, and 15 bases lay between the germline ends. CDR1 and CDR2 from the germline V gene are SGHTA and FQGNSA.

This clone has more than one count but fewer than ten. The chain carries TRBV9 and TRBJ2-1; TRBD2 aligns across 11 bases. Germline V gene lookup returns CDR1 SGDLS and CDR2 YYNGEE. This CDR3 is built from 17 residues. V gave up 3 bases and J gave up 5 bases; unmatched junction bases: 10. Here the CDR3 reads CASSAHPLAGGNNEQFF. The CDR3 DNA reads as TGTGCCAGCAGCGCCCACCCTCTAGCGGGGGGAAACAATGAGCAGTTCTTC.

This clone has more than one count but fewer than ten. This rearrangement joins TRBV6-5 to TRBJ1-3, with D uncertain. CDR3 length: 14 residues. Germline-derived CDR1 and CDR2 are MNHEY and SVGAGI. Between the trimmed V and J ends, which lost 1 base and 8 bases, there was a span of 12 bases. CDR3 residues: CASSYWGVGDTIYF. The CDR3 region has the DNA TGTGCCAGCAGTTACTGGGGAGTCGGGGACACCATATATTTT.

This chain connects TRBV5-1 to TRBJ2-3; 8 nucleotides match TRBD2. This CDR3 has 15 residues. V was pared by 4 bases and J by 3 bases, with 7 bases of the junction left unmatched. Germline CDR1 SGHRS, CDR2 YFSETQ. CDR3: CASSPTGGPTDTQYF. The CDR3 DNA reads TGCGCCAGCAGCCCAACGGGGGGGCCTACAGATACGCAGTATTTT. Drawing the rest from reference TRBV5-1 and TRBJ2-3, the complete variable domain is KAGVTQTPRYLIKTRGQQVTLSCSPISGHRSVSWYQQTPGQGLQFLFEYFSETQRNKGNFPGRFSGRQFSNSRSEMNVSTLELGDSALYLCASSPTGGPTDTQYFGPGTRLTVL.

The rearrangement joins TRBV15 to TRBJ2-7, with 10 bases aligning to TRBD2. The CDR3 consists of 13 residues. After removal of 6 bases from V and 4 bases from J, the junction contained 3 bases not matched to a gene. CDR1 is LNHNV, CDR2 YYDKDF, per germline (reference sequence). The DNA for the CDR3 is TGTGCCACCAGTTTAGCGGGGGGATACGAGCAGTACTTC. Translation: CATSLAGGYEQYF.

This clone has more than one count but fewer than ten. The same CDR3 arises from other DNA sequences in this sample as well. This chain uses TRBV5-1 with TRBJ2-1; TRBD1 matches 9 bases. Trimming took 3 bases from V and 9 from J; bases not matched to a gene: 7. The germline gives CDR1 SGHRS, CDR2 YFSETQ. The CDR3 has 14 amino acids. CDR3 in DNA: TGCGCCAGCAGCTCGGAGGGACAGGGAGGTGAGCAGTTCTTC. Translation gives CASSSEGQGGEQFF.

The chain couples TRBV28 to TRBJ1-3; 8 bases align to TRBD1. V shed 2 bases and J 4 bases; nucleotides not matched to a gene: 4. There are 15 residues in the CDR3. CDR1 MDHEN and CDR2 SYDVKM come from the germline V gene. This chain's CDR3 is CASSLQGAIGNTIYF. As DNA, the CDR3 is TGTGCCAGCAGTTTACAGGGGGCTATCGGAAACACCATATATTTT.

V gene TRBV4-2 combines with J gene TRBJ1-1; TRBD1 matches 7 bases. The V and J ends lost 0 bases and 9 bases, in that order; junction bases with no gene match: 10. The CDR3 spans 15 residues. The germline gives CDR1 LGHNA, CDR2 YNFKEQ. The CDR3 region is CASSQEGPRGDQAFF. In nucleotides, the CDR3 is TGTGCCAGCAGCCAAGAAGGCCCCAGGGGGGATCAAGCTTTCTTT.

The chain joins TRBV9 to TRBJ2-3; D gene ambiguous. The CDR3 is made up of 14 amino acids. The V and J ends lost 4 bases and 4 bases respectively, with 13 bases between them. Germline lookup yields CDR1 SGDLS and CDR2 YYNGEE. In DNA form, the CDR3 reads TGTGCCAGCAGCCCGCCCGTGGGCCCAGATACGCAGTATTTT. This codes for CASSPPVGPDTQYF.

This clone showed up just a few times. CDR3 amino acids: CASSPRGILNYGYTF. CDR3 bases: TGTGCCAGCAGCCCGAGGGGGATCTTAAACTATGGCTACACCTTC. V usage is TRBV14 and J usage is TRBJ1-2; perhaps TRBD1 as D (6 bases). Per germline, CDR1 SGHDN and CDR2 FVKESK. The CDR3 consists of 15 residues. V lost 4 bases to trimming and J lost 2 bases, with 14 bases between them.

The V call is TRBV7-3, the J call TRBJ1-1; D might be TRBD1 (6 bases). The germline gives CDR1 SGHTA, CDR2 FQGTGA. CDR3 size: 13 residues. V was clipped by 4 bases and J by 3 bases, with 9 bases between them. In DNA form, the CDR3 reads TGTGCCAGCAGCTCCGGGGGGCACACTGAAGCTTTCTTT. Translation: CASSSGGHTEAFF.

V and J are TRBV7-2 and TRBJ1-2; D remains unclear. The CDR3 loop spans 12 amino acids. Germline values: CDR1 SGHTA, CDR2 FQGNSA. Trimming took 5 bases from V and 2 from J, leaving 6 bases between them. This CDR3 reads CASSQRNYGYTF. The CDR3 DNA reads TGTGCCAGCAGCCAGAGGAACTATGGCTACACCTTC.

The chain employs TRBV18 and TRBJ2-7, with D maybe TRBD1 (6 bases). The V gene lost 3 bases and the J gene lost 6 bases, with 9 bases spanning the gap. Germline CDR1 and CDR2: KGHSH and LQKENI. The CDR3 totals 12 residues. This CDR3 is CASSPDSGEQYF. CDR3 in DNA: TGTGCCAGCTCACCGGACAGTGGCGAGCAGTACTTC.

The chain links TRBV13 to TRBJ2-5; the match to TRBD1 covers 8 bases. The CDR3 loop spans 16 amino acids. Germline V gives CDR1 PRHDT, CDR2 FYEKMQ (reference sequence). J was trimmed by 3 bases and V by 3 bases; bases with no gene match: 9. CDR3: CASSLGPGTGKETQYF. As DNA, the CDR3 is TGTGCCAGCAGCTTGGGTCCCGGGACAGGAAAAGAGACCCAGTACTTC.

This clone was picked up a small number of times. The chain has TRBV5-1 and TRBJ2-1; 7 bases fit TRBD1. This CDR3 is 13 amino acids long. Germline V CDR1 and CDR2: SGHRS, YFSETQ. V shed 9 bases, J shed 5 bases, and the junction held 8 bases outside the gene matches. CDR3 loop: CATSEGANNEQFF. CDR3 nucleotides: TGCGCCACATCAGAGGGGGCCAACAATGAGCAGTTCTTC.